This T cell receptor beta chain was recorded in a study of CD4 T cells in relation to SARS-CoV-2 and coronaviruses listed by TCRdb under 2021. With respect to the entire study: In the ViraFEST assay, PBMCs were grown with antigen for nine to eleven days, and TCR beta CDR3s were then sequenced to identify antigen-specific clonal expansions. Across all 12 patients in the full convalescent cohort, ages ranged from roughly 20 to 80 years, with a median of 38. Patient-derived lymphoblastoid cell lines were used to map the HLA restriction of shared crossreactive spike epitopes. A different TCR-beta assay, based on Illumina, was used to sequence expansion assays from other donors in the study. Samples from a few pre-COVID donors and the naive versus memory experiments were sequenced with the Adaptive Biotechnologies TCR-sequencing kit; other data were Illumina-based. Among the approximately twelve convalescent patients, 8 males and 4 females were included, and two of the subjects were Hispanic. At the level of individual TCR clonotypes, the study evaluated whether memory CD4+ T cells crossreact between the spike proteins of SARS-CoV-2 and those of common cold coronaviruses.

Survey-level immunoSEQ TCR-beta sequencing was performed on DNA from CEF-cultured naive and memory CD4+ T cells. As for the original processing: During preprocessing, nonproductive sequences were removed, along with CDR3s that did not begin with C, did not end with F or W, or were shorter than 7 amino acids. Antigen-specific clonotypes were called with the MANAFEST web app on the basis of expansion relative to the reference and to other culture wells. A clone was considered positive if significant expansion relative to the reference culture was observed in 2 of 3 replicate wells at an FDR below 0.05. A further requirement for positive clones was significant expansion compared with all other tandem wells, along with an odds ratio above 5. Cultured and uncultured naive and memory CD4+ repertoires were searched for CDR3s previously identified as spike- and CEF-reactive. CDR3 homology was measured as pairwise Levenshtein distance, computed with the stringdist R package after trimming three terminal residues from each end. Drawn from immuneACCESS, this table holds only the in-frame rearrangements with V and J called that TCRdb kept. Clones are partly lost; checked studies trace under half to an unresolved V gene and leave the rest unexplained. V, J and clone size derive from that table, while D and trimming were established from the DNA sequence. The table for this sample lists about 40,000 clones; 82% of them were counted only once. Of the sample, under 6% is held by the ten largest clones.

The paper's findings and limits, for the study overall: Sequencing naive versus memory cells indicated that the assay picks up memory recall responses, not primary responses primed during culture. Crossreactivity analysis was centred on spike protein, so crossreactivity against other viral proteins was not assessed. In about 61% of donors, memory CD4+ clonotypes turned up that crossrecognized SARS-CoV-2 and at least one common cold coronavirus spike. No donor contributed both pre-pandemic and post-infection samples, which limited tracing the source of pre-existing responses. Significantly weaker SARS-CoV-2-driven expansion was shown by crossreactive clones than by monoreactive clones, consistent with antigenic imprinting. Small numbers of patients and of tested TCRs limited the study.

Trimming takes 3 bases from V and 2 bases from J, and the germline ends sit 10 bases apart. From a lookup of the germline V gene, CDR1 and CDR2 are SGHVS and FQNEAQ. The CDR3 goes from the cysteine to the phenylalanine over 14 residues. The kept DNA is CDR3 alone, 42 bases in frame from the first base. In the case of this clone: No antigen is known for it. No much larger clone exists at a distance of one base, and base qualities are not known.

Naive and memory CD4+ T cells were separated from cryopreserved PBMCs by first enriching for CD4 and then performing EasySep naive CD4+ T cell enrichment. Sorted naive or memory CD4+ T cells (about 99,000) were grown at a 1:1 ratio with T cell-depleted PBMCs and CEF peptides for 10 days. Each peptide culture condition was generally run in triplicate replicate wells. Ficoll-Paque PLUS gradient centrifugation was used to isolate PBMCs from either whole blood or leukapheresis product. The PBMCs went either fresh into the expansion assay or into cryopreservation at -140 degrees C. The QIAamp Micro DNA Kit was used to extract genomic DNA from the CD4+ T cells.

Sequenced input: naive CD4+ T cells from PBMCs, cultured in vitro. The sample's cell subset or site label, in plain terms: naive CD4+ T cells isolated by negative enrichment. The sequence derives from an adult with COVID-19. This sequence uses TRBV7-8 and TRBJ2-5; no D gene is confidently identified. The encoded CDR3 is CASSLSTLQETQYF. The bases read TGTGCCAGCAGCTTGTCGACTCTTCAAGAGACCCAGTACTTC.